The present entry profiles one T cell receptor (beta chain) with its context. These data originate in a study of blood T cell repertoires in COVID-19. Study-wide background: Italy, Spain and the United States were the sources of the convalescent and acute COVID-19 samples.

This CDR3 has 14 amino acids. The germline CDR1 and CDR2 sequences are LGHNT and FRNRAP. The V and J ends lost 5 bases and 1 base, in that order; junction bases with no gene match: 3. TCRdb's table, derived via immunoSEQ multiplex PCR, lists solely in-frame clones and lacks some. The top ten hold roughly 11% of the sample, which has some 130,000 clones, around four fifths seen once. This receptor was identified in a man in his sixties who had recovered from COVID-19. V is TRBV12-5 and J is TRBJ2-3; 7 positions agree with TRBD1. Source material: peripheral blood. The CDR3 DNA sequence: TGTGCTAGTGGTCCTGGGACAGGCACAGATACGCAGTATTTT. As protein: CASGPGTGTDTQYF.